This T cell receptor (beta chain) was recorded in a study of T cells in women clearing cervical HPV infection. Trimming took 6 bases from V and 5 from J, leaving 17 bases between them. The CDR3 runs to 14 residues. Germline V gene sequence: CDR1 SGHRS, CDR2 YFSETQ. Study findings and constraints: TRBV6-7 abundance was lower in cases than controls (approximately 0.1% versus 0.17%).

Average input was approximately 1,200 ng genomic DNA for immunoSEQ TCR beta CDR3 amplification. The table came from immunoSEQ multiplex PCR; TCRdb's copy has only in-frame clones and leaves some out. Its table lists about 24,000 clones. Note on this clone: Its antigen is unidentified. The read halts 3 residues ahead of the CDR3 end, with the missing end drawn from the germline J gene.

The chain recombines TRBV5-1 with TRBJ2-5, with a possible D match to TRBD2 (6 bases). Sequenced sample: blood buffy coat. The sequence was collected from a woman aged 18-69 years with a cervical HPV16 infection that either progressed to CIN3+ or cleared (not recorded which). The sequenced part of the CDR3 DNA is TGCGCCAGCACCCTGGCGGGCAGCGGGGAGACC. Encoded protein: CASTLAGSGET. In full, the CDR3 reads CASTLAGSGETQYF. The complete variable domain, with remaining parts taken from reference TRBV5-1 and TRBJ2-5, reads KAGVTQTPRYLIKTRGQQVTLSCSPISGHRSVSWYQQTPGQGLQFLFEYFSETQRNKGNFPGRFSGRQFSNSRSEMNVSTLELGDSALYLCASTLAGSGETQYFGPGTRLLVL.